Listed below are T cell receptor beta chains from one sample, sequenced in a study of T cell responses to AZD1222 COVID-19 vaccine. The repertoire was sequenced with immunoSEQ multiplex PCR; TCRdb's copy has only in-frame clones and lacks some. The table shows 150,000 to 200,000 clones, with roughly 92% occurring only once. This material consisted of peripheral blood, taken 28 days after the second AZD1222 dose. The receptors here all came from an adult who received the AZD1222 COVID-19 vaccine. The conserved cysteine and the conserved F or W are not part of the CDR3 here. Rows give clone size only sometimes, using once, few, many, or a class for an expanded clone.

V gene,clone size,J gene,CDR3 protein
TRBV4-1,.,TRBJ2-3,ASRLQGAKGTDTQY
TRBV27,.,TRBJ1-5,ASRGQGINQPQH
TRBV7-9,.,TRBJ1-2,ASSLVTGYGYT
TRBV7-2,once,TRBJ2-2,ASSPRTGNTGELF
TRBV25-1,.,TRBJ2-5,ASSDLRTSSQETQY
TRBV6-6,.,TRBJ1-1,ASSQDATEAF
TRBV18,.,TRBJ1-3,ASSPINSGNTIY
TRBV25-1,.,TRBJ1-1,ASSVSQGETEAF
TRBV7-2,.,TRBJ2-1,ASSSGQGRYEQF
TRBV19,.,TRBJ2-5,ASSMGRLETQY
TRBV2,.,TRBJ2-7,ASSVGYEQY
TRBV7-2,.,TRBJ2-7,ASSFAPGLAGYEQY
TRBV11-2,.,TRBJ1-1,ASSIRHNTEAF
TRBV5-1,.,TRBJ2-3,ASSLALLEADTQY
TRBV4-2,.,TRBJ2-7,ASSHPTSGNSYEQY
TRBV19,.,TRBJ2-1,ASSIWSEQF
TRBV18,.,TRBJ1-1,ASSQGGGMLNTEAF
TRBV2,once,TRBJ2-3,ASSEEGGTDTQY
TRBV5-4,.,TRBJ1-2,ASSLSVINMGQTNYGYT
TRBV28,.,TRBJ2-1,ASSLDWTGNNEQF
TRBV5-6,few,TRBJ1-2,ASSSGTGGYGYT
TRBV7-2,.,TRBJ1-5,ASSLMGGGGNQPQH
TRBV7-2,.,TRBJ2-1,ASSMGQSQIRQF
TRBV5-1,.,TRBJ2-7,ASRHPPSGASSYEQY
TRBV27,.,TRBJ2-7,ASGIPGLSGEQY
TRBV6-1,.,TRBJ1-2,ASSARDRAFWDGYT
TRBV14,.,TRBJ2-3,ASSLRLTSGSIDTQY
TRBV5-8,.,TRBJ2-7,ASSFQTGTVRHEQY